The 2 T cell receptor beta chains listed next were all sequenced from one sample in a study of blood T cell repertoires in COVID-19. Only in-frame clones appear in the TCRdb table, and some are missing; sequencing was by immunoSEQ multiplex PCR. In the table there are more than 80,000 clones, 82% of which are singletons. Specimen: peripheral blood. The source of these receptors is a man aged 50-59 years with active or convalescent COVID-19.

This chain's CDR3 is CASGPAASYEQYF. For the CDR3, the DNA is TGTGCCAGCGGCCCAGCGGCCTCCTACGAGCAGTACTTC. The chain combines TRBV19 with TRBJ2-7, with a tentative D call TRBD2 (5 bases). CDR1 is LNHDA and CDR2 is SQIVND in the germline V gene (reference sequence). The CDR3 length is 13 residues. V lost 9 bases to trimming and J lost 0 bases, with 12 bases between them.

The rearrangement links TRBV20-1 to TRBJ2-7; D may be TRBD1 (5 bases). In germline, CDR1 is DFQATT, CDR2 SNEGSKA (reference sequence). The V end was cut by 6 bases, the J end by 4 bases, with 10 bases between. CDR3 size: 11 residues. CDR3 residues: CSAIQGYEQYV. CDR3 DNA: TGCAGTGCGATCCAGGGATACGAGCAGTACGTC.